This entry describes one T cell receptor beta chain. CDR1 and CDR2 from the germline V gene are SQVTM and ANQGSEA. This CDR3 spans 15 amino acids. Germline trimming cut 2 bases from V and 0 bases from J; bases unmatched to any gene: 5. A second PCR, run for roughly 7 to 11 cycles, used a sample-barcoded 5' primer plus a J-beta primer mix. In TCRdb, the 5' RACE reads were re-called with MiXCR into one record per CDR3 protein. The table shows roughly 900,000 distinct CDR3 sequences, with 40% to 60% occurring only once. This entry belongs to a study of blood T cells in healthy people across ages. The chain employs TRBV29-1 and TRBJ2-5; TRBD2 agrees at 8 bases. Specimen: blood. The TCR was taken from a man aged 25 to 40 in good health. CDR3 DNA: TGCAGCGTTGAACGGGGACTAGGGTACCAAGAGACCCAGTACTTC. Protein product: CSVERGLGYQETQYF.